These T cell receptor beta chains were read from a single sample in a study of graft-versus-host responses after intestinal transplantation. Which antigens these TCRs recognize remains unknown. This table comes from immunoSEQ multiplex PCR, and its TCRdb copy is limited to in-frame clones, with some not included. The sample lists about 94,000 clones, over 75% seen once, with approximately 0.48% in the top ten. The specimen comprised unstimulated CD8+ T cells sorted from spleen or lymph node cells, sampled before intestinal transplant. These receptors all stem from a human donor who received an intestinal transplant. CDR3s include the opening cysteine and the closing phenylalanine or tryptophan. The D gene is left open where the match is weak.

TRBV10-3,TRBJ1-2,-,CAISELDSPFNYGYTF,TGTGCCATCAGTGAGTTGGACAGTCCTTTCAACTATGGCTACACCTTC
TRBV29-1,TRBJ1-1,TRBD1,CSVEDLAGGTEAFF,TGCAGCGTTGAAGATCTGGCAGGGGGTACTGAAGCTTTCTTT
TRBV28,TRBJ2-3,-,CASSLSGGTDTQYF,TGTGCCAGCAGTTTATCTGGAGGCACAGATACGCAGTATTTT
TRBV19,TRBJ1-4,TRBD1,CASTAPTGTSEKLFF,TGTGCCAGTACCGCTCCGACAGGGACCTCTGAAAAACTGTTTTTT
TRBV2,TRBJ1-3,TRBD1,CASRPGTGVVSSGNTIYF,TGTGCCAGCAGGCCGGGGACAGGGGTCGTGAGCTCTGGAAACACCATATATTTT
TRBV13,TRBJ2-1,TRBD2,CASSLSGTSYNEQFF,TGTGCCAGCAGCTTAAGCGGGACCTCCTACAATGAGCAGTTCTTC
TRBV7-9,TRBJ1-1,TRBD1,CASSFLGPTGDTEAFF,TGTGCCAGCAGCTTTTTGGGACCTACAGGGGACACTGAAGCTTTCTTT
TRBV7-6,TRBJ2-5,-,CASSPDSGYQETQYF,TGTGCCAGCAGCCCAGACTCGGGGTACCAAGAGACCCAGTACTTC
TRBV9,TRBJ2-1,TRBD2,CASSPSGDYNEQFF,TGTGCCAGCAGTCCTAGCGGAGATTACAATGAGCAGTTCTTC
TRBV6-5,TRBJ1-1,-,CASSSGEGTEAFF,TGTGCCAGCAGTTCAGGGGAGGGGACTGAAGCTTTCTTT
TRBV11-2,TRBJ1-5,TRBD1,CASSYGTGVHQPQHF,TGTGCCAGCAGCTACGGGACAGGGGTTCATCAGCCCCAGCATTTT
TRBV28,TRBJ2-7,-,CASSPAQELYEQYF,TGTGCCAGCAGTCCGGCCCAGGAACTCTACGAGCAGTACTTC
TRBV29-1,TRBJ2-5,TRBD1,CSVEDWETGGVETQYF,TGCAGCGTTGAAGATTGGGAGACAGGGGGCGTCGAGACCCAGTACTTC
TRBV7-8,TRBJ2-7,TRBD1,CASSLGDRGLYEQYF,TGTGCCAGCAGCTTAGGGGACAGGGGGCTGTACGAGCAGTACTTC
TRBV6-1,TRBJ1-1,-,CASSEVRNTEAFF,TGTGCCAGCAGTGAAGTTAGGAACACTGAAGCTTTCTTT